Listed here are 9 T cell receptor beta chains from one sample, sequenced in a study of blood T cell repertoires in COVID-19. Clones were read by immunoSEQ multiplex PCR, and TCRdb kept only the in-frame ones, dropping some. The data contain 75,000 to 90,000 clones, about 87% of them singletons. Sample: peripheral blood. The origin of the receptors is a man older than 75 with acute or convalescent COVID-19.

The chain joins TRBV6-5 to TRBJ2-5; no firm D call. This CDR3 is built from 11 residues. The germline CDR1 and CDR2 sequences are MNHEY and SVGAGI. V lost 11 bases to trimming and J lost 2 bases, with 9 bases between them. This CDR3 is CAVALQETQYF. The CDR3 DNA follows: TGTGCCGTGGCACTACAAGAGACCCAGTACTTC.

The gene calls are TRBV18 and TRBJ2-7; perhaps TRBD2 as D (6 bases). The ends were cut back, 7 bases at V and 6 bases at J, with 19 bases in the middle. Germline V lookup: CDR1 KGHSH, CDR2 LQKENI. The CDR3 is made up of 14 amino acids. CDR3 loop: CASCELATSGEQYF. The CDR3 bases are TGTGCCAGCTGCGAACTAGCTACGTCGGGCGAGCAGTACTTC. The entire variable domain, with the rest obtained from reference TRBV18 and TRBJ2-7, is as follows: NAGVMQNPRHLVRRRGQEARLRCSPMKGHSHVYWYRQLPEEGLKFMVYLQKENIIDESGMPKERFSAEFPKEGPSILRIQQVVRGDSAAYFCASCELATSGEQYFGPGTRLTVT.

The chain links TRBV6-1 to TRBJ2-1, with D possibly being TRBD2 (5 bases). The CDR3 spans 15 residues. Germline V gene lookup returns CDR1 MNHNS and CDR2 SASEGT. Between the trimmed V and J ends, which lost 2 bases and 2 bases, there was a span of 10 bases. Written as DNA, the CDR3 is TGTGCCAGCAGTGAAAGCGAGGGCCCCTACAATGAGCAGTTCTTC. The encoded protein is CASSESEGPYNEQFF.

This sequence joins TRBV4-3 and TRBJ1-5; 10 bases are shared with TRBD1. This CDR3 is built from 19 residues. Per germline, CDR1 LGHNA and CDR2 YSLEER. V dropped 3 bases and J dropped 0; count of bases not matched to a gene: 11. The CDR3 bases are TGCGCCAGCAGCCAGACCTCCGGGACAGGGGCGGATAGCAATCAGCCCCAGCATTTT. Translation gives CASSQTSGTGADSNQPQHF.

V and J are TRBV3-1 (or the pseudogene TRBV3-2) and TRBJ2-5; 7 nucleotides agree with TRBD2. Germline V CDR1 and CDR2: LGHDT, YNNKEL (reference sequence). This CDR3 region has 14 residues. The J segment lost 3 bases and the V segment lost 4 bases, leaving 5 bases of the junction unmatched. The DNA of the CDR3 is TGTGCCAGCAGCCGACCTCTAGCGGAAGAGACCCAGTACTTC. Its translation is CASSRPLAEETQYF.

This rearrangement joins TRBV5-5 to TRBJ1-5; 9 bases are a match to TRBD1. Germline CDR1 is SGHKS and CDR2 is YYEKEE (reference sequence). J gave up 6 bases and V 3 bases, and 4 bases lay outside the gene matches. This CDR3 comprises 14 residues. CDR3: CASSWDRVSQPQHF. In DNA form, the CDR3 reads TGTGCCAGCAGCTGGGACAGGGTGAGTCAGCCCCAGCATTTT.

For the CDR3, the DNA is TGTGCCAGCTCCCTAGGGGAGAACACTGAAGCTTTCTTT. Translation: CASSLGENTEAFF. V gene TRBV18 combines with J gene TRBJ1-1; possibly TRBD1 for D (5 bases). CDR1 and CDR2 (germline): KGHSH, LQKENI. The CDR3 is 13 amino acids. Trimming removed 6 bases from V and 1 base from J, with 9 bases in between. Looking up the rest from reference TRBV18 and TRBJ1-1 gives the full variable domain: NAGVMQNPRHLVRRRGQEARLRCSPMKGHSHVYWYRQLPEEGLKFMVYLQKENIIDESGMPKERFSAEFPKEGPSILRIQQVVRGDSAAYFCASSLGENTEAFFGQGTRLTVV.

The chain joins TRBV3-1 (or the pseudogene TRBV3-2) to TRBJ2-2, with 7 nucleotides matching TRBD2. The length of the CDR3 is 15 residues. Per germline, CDR1 LGHDT and CDR2 YNNKEL (reference sequence). The V gene end was trimmed by 0 bases and the J gene end by 4 bases; junction bases not matched to a gene: 2. In nucleotides, the CDR3 is TGTGCCAGCAGCCAAGAAGGGGAGGGCACCGGGGAGCTGTTTTTT. Encoded protein: CASSQEGEGTGELFF.

The chain employs TRBV30 and TRBJ1-2, with 9 bases identical to TRBD1. The CDR3 has 16 residues. J lost 1 base, V lost 2 bases, and 8 bases had no gene match. Germline CDR1 and CDR2: GTSNPN and SVGIG (reference sequence). Written as DNA, the CDR3 is TGTGCCTGGAGTTCCGACAGGGGGATTTTTAACTATGGCTACACCTTC. Translation: CAWSSDRGIFNYGYTF.